A single T cell receptor beta chain is shown here with its context. The antigen remains unidentified. Sequencing of TCR beta drew on CD8+ and CD4+ T cells from blood. A quantity of about 0.5 to 1 ug RNA underwent reverse transcription using random hexamers. TCR beta CDR3 was amplified by immunoSEQ covering 54 Vbeta and 13 Jbeta. TCRdb fed the immunoSEQ multiplex PCR reads into MiXCR, producing one record per CDR3 protein. The sample lists about 120,000 distinct CDR3 sequences, about 95% seen once, with 0.2% to 0.25% in the top ten. This entry is derived from a study of CD8 T cells in Susac syndrome. Study-level information: Susac syndrome patients were untreated, on corticosteroids with some adding intravenous immunoglobulin, or on intravenous immunoglobulin only. Study outcomes and limitations: A relatively small number of individuals underwent TCR sequencing and HLA analysis.

The sequenced material came from CD8+ T cells from PBMCs. The clonotype was recovered from a human donor with Susac syndrome.

The CDR3 region has the DNA TGCGCCAGCAGTACTAGCGGGGACTACAATGAGCAGTTCTTC. Its protein product is CASSTSGDYNEQFF. The chain carries TRBV10-2 and TRBJ2-1; 10 positions agree with TRBD2. With 5 bases clipped from V and 3 bases from J, the junction kept 1 base outside the gene matches. The CDR3 consists of 14 residues. CDR1 and CDR2 (germline): WSHSY, SAAADI.